What follows is one TCR beta chain and its context. The target of this receptor is not known. The record has no base qualities; no much larger clone is one base away. These data originate in a study of blood T cell repertoires in COVID-19 (dated by TCRdb to the early 2020s). A note on the overall study: Collaborator samples came from the United States, Italy and Spain and covered acute and convalescent phases of COVID-19. The prospective study material was composed of cDNA or gDNA derived from T cells, B-cell-depleted T cells, or PBMCs. The repertoires were made available in a free public database intended to serve as a resource for research on the immune response to SARS-CoV-2. The samples were drawn from two sources: the first 160 participants of the ongoing ImmuneRACE study, and 1,254 subjects contributed by 6 global collaborators. The dataset comprised deeply sampled blood TCRbeta repertoires from subjects exposed to, actively infected with, or recovered from COVID-19. Where available, HLA class I and class II types were obtained from metadata supplied by the sample provider rather than from assay-based typing. Nearly every sample came with metadata listing a de-identified subject ID, COVID-19 status, age in years and sex. General findings and caveats noted by the study authors: The quantity of clinical and demographic metadata differed by source and by participant and was supplied without curation.

Based on the germline V gene (reference sequence), the CDR1 and CDR2 sequences are LNHDA and SQIVND. From the cysteine up to the phenylalanine, the CDR3 has a length of 13 residues. Here the CDR3 DNA is all that survives: 39 bases in frame from base 1. Cut back by 10 bases and 5 bases, the V and J ends lie 17 bases apart. Samples from volunteer blood donors who had recovered from COVID-19 were contributed by a second Seattle source. Whole blood was collected in K2EDTA tubes by collaborating institutions according to the institutions' own protocols. Collaborator samples were shipped for TCRbeta analysis as frozen whole blood, isolated PBMCs, or DNA extracted from either sample type. TCRbeta CDR3 regions were amplified from genomic DNA by means of the immunoSEQ Assay, a bias-controlled multiplex PCR. On the study's bioinformatics: The number of nucleated cells in each sample was estimated from the amplification of reference gene primers within the assay. To quantify the absolute abundance of each unique TCRbeta CDR3 rearrangement, sequence reads were collapsed and filtered. For each sample, productive Simpson clonality was calculated as the square root of Simpson's diversity index over productive rearrangements. Sourced from immuneACCESS, this table was stored by TCRdb with only in-frame sequences that have V and J called. A share of the clones is absent; for the studies checked, an unresolved V gene accounts for under half, and the remainder has no known explanation. V and J calls and clone size are copied from that table; D and trimming were computed from the DNA. This sample has some 150,000 clones in its table, and approximately 85% of those were observed once. 1.2% of the sample is in the top ten clones.

The sequenced sample consisted of peripheral blood. The chain couples TRBV19 to TRBJ1-2; a tentative D call is TRBD1 (6 bases match). This receptor was obtained from a man aged 55 to 70 who had recovered from COVID-19. The sequence in DNA is TGTGCCACCGAGGGCAGGGGAGGGTATGGCTACACCTTC. Its translation reads: CATEGRGGYGYTF.